These T cell receptor beta chains were read from a single sample in a study of CD8 T cells in Susac syndrome. TCRdb ran MiXCR on the immunoSEQ multiplex PCR reads and lists one entry per CDR3 protein. The sample carries about 180,000 distinct CDR3 sequences, 93% recorded once. Sequencing was done on a sample of CD4+ T cells from PBMCs. The receptors derive from a human donor with multiple sclerosis. Each CDR3 is given with its conserved first and last residue. D genes are given only for firm matches. Size tells how often a clone was seen (once, few, many) or the class of an expanded clone, and some rows leave it out.

>-|TRBJ2-3|TRBV19|TRBD1
CASTPFSRTGPPDTQYF
TGTGCCAGTACCCCCTTCTCGAGGACAGGGCCCCCAGATACGCAGTATTTT
>-|TRBJ2-2|TRBV4-1|TRBD2
CASGQIAGGRTGELFF
TGCGCCAGCGGCCAAATAGCGGGCGGGAGGACCGGGGAGCTGTTTTTT
>once|TRBJ1-2|TRBV6-2/TRBV6-3|-
CASSPPVGFAYGYTF
TGTGCCAGCAGTCCTCCTGTGGGGTTTGCCTATGGCTACACCTTC
>-|TRBJ2-7|TRBV27|-
CASSPTPGLASYEQYF
TGTGCCAGCAGTCCTACCCCAGGGTTGGCCAGCTACGAGCAGTACTTC
>-|TRBJ1-2|TRBV6-6|-
CASSYSGATAGYTF
TGTGCCAGCAGTTACTCGGGGGCCACTGCGGGCTACACCTTC
>-|TRBJ2-2|TRBV7-9|TRBD1
CASSYDAGTAYTGELFF
TGTGCCAGCAGCTATGATGCAGGGACAGCCTACACCGGGGAGCTGTTTTTT
>once|TRBJ1-1|TRBV11-1|TRBD1
CASSLRQGLAEAFF
TGTGCCAGCAGCTTAAGACAGGGGTTGGCTGAAGCTTTCTTT
>-|TRBJ2-5|TRBV7-3|TRBD2
CASSSLAGLVETQYF
TGTGCCAGCAGCTCACTAGCGGGGCTTGTCGAGACCCAGTACTTC
>-|TRBJ2-1|TRBV2|-
CASSERGVQFF
TGTGCCAGCAGTGAACGAGGGGTCCAGTTCTTC
>-|TRBJ2-3|TRBV28|-
CASKSNGDTQYF
TGTGCCAGCAAGTCTAATGGGGATACGCAGTATTTT
>-|TRBJ2-7|TRBV18|-
CASSPEWAEGSYEQYF
TGTGCCAGCTCACCCGAGTGGGCGGAGGGGTCCTACGAGCAGTACTTC
>-|TRBJ2-7|TRBV29-1|TRBD2
CSISGTSGAVSYEQYF
TGCAGCATTTCCGGGACTAGCGGGGCCGTATCCTACGAGCAGTACTTC
>-|TRBJ1-6|TRBV27|-
CASSLMRNSPLHF
TGTGCCAGCAGTTTGATGAGAAATTCACCCCTCCACTTT
>-|TRBJ2-4|TRBV9|-
CASSPRTGENIQYF
TGTGCCAGCAGCCCCCGGACTGGGGAAAACATTCAGTACTTC
>-|TRBJ2-1|TRBV12-3/TRBV12-4|TRBD2
CASSPWAGASYNEQFF
TGTGCCAGCAGTCCCTGGGCGGGAGCCTCCTACAATGAGCAGTTCTTC
>-|TRBJ2-7|TRBV7-8|-
CASSPRGAEQYF
TGTGCCAGCAGCCCTCGTGGAGCCGAGCAGTACTTC
>few|TRBJ2-7|TRBV18|-
CASSPPSNTYEQYF
TGTGCCAGCTCACCACCGTCCAATACCTACGAGCAGTACTTC
>-|TRBJ1-5|TRBV30|-
CAWTLAGGGNQPQHF
TGTGCCTGGACACTCGCGGGAGGGGGCAATCAGCCCCAGCATTTT
>-|TRBJ1-5|TRBV19|-
CATRRRDTSISNQPQHF
TGTGCCACCCGACGACGGGACACCAGTATTAGCAATCAGCCCCAGCATTTT
>-|TRBJ2-5|TRBV4-1|-
CASSQRATGLPIGETQYF
TGCGCCAGCAGCCAAAGGGCTACTGGGCTCCCCATCGGAGAGACCCAGTACTTC
>-|TRBJ2-5|TRBV5-1|-
CASSFGWETQYF
TGCGCCAGCAGTTTTGGATGGGAGACCCAGTACTTC
>-|TRBJ2-2|TRBV7-9|-
CASSLLAGAGENTGELFF
TGTGCCAGCAGCTTGTTAGCCGGGGCCGGTGAGAACACCGGGGAGCTGTTTTTT
>-|TRBJ2-3|TRBV2|-
CASKERNTDTQYF
TGTGCCAGCAAGGAGCGAAACACAGATACGCAGTATTTT
>-|TRBJ1-4|TRBV7-2|TRBD1
CASSSDRVRRKLFF
TGTGCCAGCAGTTCGGACAGGGTTAGGCGAAAACTGTTTTTT
>-|TRBJ2-6|TRBV5-1|-
CASSLESVYSGANVLTF
TGCGCCAGCAGCTTGGAGTCAGTCTACTCTGGGGCCAACGTCCTGACTTTC
>-|TRBJ2-1|TRBV19|-
CASSINWQESYNEQFF
TGTGCCAGTAGTATAAATTGGCAGGAATCCTACAATGAGCAGTTCTTC
>once|TRBJ1-2|TRBV6-5|-
CASRGGVGNYGYTF
TGTGCCAGCAGGGGAGGGGTCGGCAACTATGGCTACACCTTC
>-|TRBJ2-1|TRBV9|TRBD2
CASSVGLAGVGGLYNEQFF
TGTGCCAGCAGCGTCGGACTAGCGGGAGTGGGAGGTTTATACAATGAGCAGTTCTTC
>-|TRBJ1-6|TRBV18|TRBD1
CASSPGRGQDSPLHF
TGTGCCAGCTCTCCTGGAAGGGGGCAAGATTCACCCCTCCACTTT
>-|TRBJ1-1|TRBV6-5|TRBD1
CASSRQGNAEAFF
TGTGCCAGCAGTCGACAGGGGAATGCTGAAGCTTTCTTT
>once|TRBJ2-3|TRBV6-2/TRBV6-3|TRBD2
CASRPQRDVTDTQYF
TGTGCCAGCAGACCCCAGCGGGACGTTACAGATACGCAGTATTTT
>-|TRBJ1-1|TRBV6-1|-
CASSEVNTEVFF
TGTGCCAGCAGTGAAGTGAACACTGAAGTTTTCTTT
>once|TRBJ2-7|TRBV18|TRBD1
CASSPYTGQGYEQYF
TGTGCCAGCTCACCATATACGGGACAGGGCTACGAGCAGTACTTC
>-|TRBJ2-1|TRBV7-8|TRBD2
CASSSGLADNEQFF
TGTGCCAGCAGCTCGGGACTAGCGGACAATGAGCAGTTCTTC
>-|TRBJ1-3|TRBV9|-
CASSVQGTGGNTIYF
TGTGCCAGCAGCGTACAGGGAACGGGCGGAAACACCATATATTTT